This passage covers 19 T cell receptor beta chains from one sample sequenced in a study of neoadjuvant nivolumab and ipilimumab in lung cancer. Some clones are missing from TCRdb's copy, which holds only in-frame ones; the method was immunoSEQ multiplex PCR. The table lists around 7,300 clones, around 85% of them singletons. The material sequenced was tumor tissue, taken after neoadjuvant nivolumab, alone or with ipilimumab, at or shortly before surgery. The receptor set was obtained from an adult with non-small cell lung cancer.

The chain recombines TRBV18 with TRBJ1-5, with D possibly matching TRBD1 (6 bases). Germline lookup yields CDR1 KGHSH and CDR2 LQKENI. This CDR3 contains 15 residues. The V and J ends lost 0 bases and 0 bases respectively, with 6 bases between them. CDR3 protein: CASSPPGHSNQPQHF. In DNA, the CDR3 is TGTGCCAGCTCACCACCGGGACATAGCAATCAGCCCCAGCATTTT.

The sample holds a few counts of this clone. V gene TRBV6-1 combines with J gene TRBJ2-7; D may correspond to TRBD1 or TRBD2 (5 bases each). The V and J ends lost 7 bases and 2 bases respectively, with 9 bases between them. Germline CDR1 is MNHNS and CDR2 is SASEGT. The CDR3 has 12 residues. CDR3 in DNA: TGTGCCAGCATCGGGACGACCTACGAGCAGTACTTC. It encodes CASIGTTYEQYF.

The chain uses TRBV4-2 and TRBJ2-1, with D possibly being TRBD1 (5 bases). The CDR3 totals 16 residues. CDR1 LGHNA and CDR2 YNFKEQ come from the germline V gene. V was shortened by 4 bases and J by 3 bases, with 16 bases between the two germline ends. In DNA, the CDR3 is TGTGCCAGCAGCCCCACCGCCGACAGCTACTACAATGAGCAGTTCTTC. Encoded protein: CASSPTADSYYNEQFF.

The V call is TRBV15, the J call TRBJ1-5; TRBD1 matches at 9 bases. CDR1 LNHNV and CDR2 YYDKDF come from the germline V gene (reference sequence). The CDR3 runs 15 residues. Trimming cost V 5 bases and J 6 bases; bases outside gene matches: 8. In DNA, the CDR3 is TGTGCCACCAGCTTCCACAGGGGGCCGGGTCAGCCCCAGCATTTT. This codes for CATSFHRGPGQPQHF.

This clone was seen only a few times. V usage is TRBV18 and J usage is TRBJ2-2, with D perhaps matching TRBD2 (6 bases). Germline CDR1 KGHSH, CDR2 LQKENI. Trimming stripped 6 bases from V and 6 bases from J, with 8 bases between. CDR3 length equals 12 residues. The CDR3 protein is CASSRLAGELFF. CDR3 bases: TGTGCCAGCTCCCGACTAGCCGGGGAGCTGTTTTTT. Drawing the rest from reference TRBV18 and TRBJ2-2, the complete variable domain is NAGVMQNPRHLVRRRGQEARLRCSPMKGHSHVYWYRQLPEEGLKFMVYLQKENIIDESGMPKERFSAEFPKEGPSILRIQQVVRGDSAAYFCASSRLAGELFFGEGSRLTVL.

The V and J genes are TRBV5-5 and TRBJ2-7; D perhaps matches TRBD1 (5 bases). The CDR3 covers 15 residues. Germline V lookup: CDR1 SGHKS, CDR2 YYEKEE (reference sequence). Trimming stripped 1 base from V and 3 bases from J, with 14 bases between. CDR3 amino acids: CASSLSPIGDYEQYF. DNA of the CDR3: TGTGCCAGCAGCTTGTCGCCCATAGGGGACTACGAGCAGTACTTC. The whole variable domain, filled in from reference TRBV5-5 and TRBJ2-7, reads DAGVTQSPTHLIKTRGQQVTLRCSPISGHKSVSWYQQVLGQGPQFIFQYYEKEERGRGNFPDRFSARQFPNYSSELNVNALLLGDSALYLCASSLSPIGDYEQYFGPGTRLTVT.

This chain connects TRBV4-1 to TRBJ1-5; 10 bases agree with TRBD1. The CDR3 runs to 15 residues. The germline CDR1 and CDR2 sequences are MGHRA and YSYEKL. The V and J ends lost 3 bases and 5 bases, in that order; junction bases with no gene match: 4. CDR3 DNA: TGCGCCAGCAGCCACCCGGACAGGGGGGATCAGCCCCAGCATTTT. Its translation is CASSHPDRGDQPQHF.

The V and J genes are TRBV27 and TRBJ1-6; 9 bases are shared with TRBD1. Trimming cost V 8 bases and J 6 bases; bases outside gene matches: 8. This CDR3 has 15 amino acids. Germline CDR1 reads MNHEY; CDR2 reads SMNVEV (reference sequence). The chain's CDR3 is CASGPQTGGNSPLHF. Written as DNA, the CDR3 is TGTGCCAGCGGTCCACAGACAGGGGGTAATTCACCCCTCCACTTT.

Only one count was recorded for this clone. The gene calls are TRBV9 and TRBJ1-1, with a weak D call TRBD1 (5 bases). This CDR3 has 15 residues. CDR1 is SGDLS, CDR2 YYNGEE, per germline. The V and J ends lost 2 bases and 1 base respectively, with 12 bases between them. The DNA of the CDR3 is TGTGCCAGCAGCGTTACACAGGCCTCGAACACTGAAGCTTTCTTT. This sequence encodes CASSVTQASNTEAFF.

The V and J genes are TRBV18 and TRBJ1-3; D remains ambiguous. This CDR3 comprises 14 residues. The germline gives CDR1 KGHSH, CDR2 LQKENI. The germline V and J ends were trimmed by 2 bases and 0 bases, with 5 bases remaining between them. CDR3 DNA sequence: TGTGCCAGCTCACCAGGAGACTCTGGAAACACCATATATTTT. Protein sequence: CASSPGDSGNTIYF.

V gene TRBV19 combines with J gene TRBJ2-7; 14 bases align to TRBD2. Per the germline V gene, CDR1 is LNHDA and CDR2 is SQIVND (reference sequence). The length of the CDR3 is 17 residues. V shed 4 bases and J 3 bases; nucleotides not matched to a gene: 8. The CDR3 region has the DNA TGTGCCAGTAGTAGGTCCGGGACTAGCGGGGGCTACTACGAGCAGTACTTC. This codes for CASSRSGTSGGYYEQYF.

The CDR3 bases are TGTGCCAGCATGGCGGGATCTTCGCCCCAGCATTTT. It is translated as CASMAGSSPQHF. This chain joins TRBV2 and TRBJ1-5; D is uncertain. Trimming removed 7 bases at V and 9 bases at J, with 13 bases between. CDR1 and CDR2 (germline): SNHLY, FYNNEI. CDR3 length equals 12 residues.

The chain joins TRBV18 to TRBJ1-1; possible D gene TRBD1, 6 bases. Looked up from germline, CDR1 is KGHSH and CDR2 is LQKENI. Trimming left V 2 bases short and J 1 base short, with 8 bases between. The CDR3 consists of 14 residues. The CDR3 nucleotides read TGTGCCAGCTCACCAGCAGGGGCGAACACTGAAGCTTTCTTT. Its protein product is CASSPAGANTEAFF.

The genes are TRBV5-5 and TRBJ1-2, with D unresolved. The CDR3 consists of 14 residues. CDR1 and CDR2 (germline): SGHKS, YYEKEE (reference sequence). Deletions cut 3 bases from V and 4 bases from J, with 13 bases between. In nucleotides, the CDR3 is TGTGCCAGCAGCTGGTCCAGCGAATTCTATGGCTACACCTTC. This codes for CASSWSSEFYGYTF.

This rearrangement joins TRBV7-2 to TRBJ1-1; no clear D gene. Between the trimmed V and J ends, which lost 8 bases and 0 bases, there was a span of 13 bases. CDR3 length: 14 amino acids. Germline CDR1 and CDR2: SGHTA and FQGNSA. Here the CDR3 reads CASSTMHLNTEAFF. The CDR3 nucleotides are TGTGCCAGCTCTACCATGCATTTGAACACTGAAGCTTTCTTT.

CDR3 protein: CASSFRRDSPLHF. The DNA for the CDR3 is TGTGCCAGCAGCTTCAGACGGGATTCACCCCTCCACTTT. This sequence joins TRBV7-2 and TRBJ1-6; D is ambiguous. CDR1 is SGHTA, CDR2 FQGNSA, per germline. The V gene lost 3 bases and the J gene lost 8 bases, with 8 bases spanning the gap. CDR3 length: 13 residues.

The chain has TRBV19 and TRBJ2-7; 9 positions match TRBD1. The CDR3 totals 14 residues. Per the germline V gene, CDR1 is LNHDA and CDR2 is SQIVND (reference sequence). Trimming took 6 bases from V and 2 from J; bases not matched to a gene: 5. The CDR3 DNA is TGTGCCAGTAGCGACAGGGGGAGGGCCTACGAGCAGTACTTC. Residues: CASSDRGRAYEQYF.

The chain couples TRBV27 to TRBJ2-7; maybe TRBD1 (6 bases). CDR1 and CDR2 from the germline V gene are MNHEY and SMNVEV (reference sequence). Trimming removed 4 bases at V and 0 bases at J, with 7 bases between. The CDR3 covers 13 residues. In nucleotides, the CDR3 is TGTGCCAGCAGTTCCAGGGGCTCCTACGAGCAGTACTTC. Amino acid sequence: CASSSRGSYEQYF.

The chain uses TRBV7-9 and TRBJ2-5; 7 bases align to TRBD1. V dropped 4 bases and J dropped 2; count of bases not matched to a gene: 10. The CDR3 contains 16 residues. Germline assignment: CDR1 SEHNR and CDR2 FQNEAQ (reference sequence). Written as DNA, the CDR3 is TGTGCCAGCAGCTCGTTGACAGGGTCCGGGCAAGAGACCCAGTACTTC. This encodes CASSSLTGSGQETQYF.